This TCR beta chain appears in the sequencing data of a study of CD8 T cells in ankylosing spondylitis. Whole-study results and caveats: In ankylosing spondylitis blood, a motif of roughly eight highly homologous TCR beta variants appeared characteristic. Significant enrichment of disease-linked clones was reportedly seen in matched ankylosing spondylitis synovial fluid.

This clonotype was found many times. The antigen is not known. Trimming removed 0 bases from V and 6 bases from J; junction bases left unmatched: 3. The CDR3 has 15 amino acids. Per germline, CDR1 LNHNV and CDR2 YYDKDF (reference sequence). TCRdb re-analysed the 5' RACE reads in MiXCR, keeping a single row per CDR3 protein. The table lists under 200,000 distinct CDR3 sequences, 11% of them singletons, with around 29% in the top ten. The gene calls are TRBV15 and TRBJ2-1; 9 nucleotides line up with TRBD2. This sequence was found in a male donor with ankylosing spondylitis or in good health (not recorded which). Sequenced input: blood, either unsorted or a sorted T cell fraction (not recorded which). The CDR3 sequence is CATSREASGANEQFF. DNA for the CDR3: TGTGCCACCAGCAGAGAGGCTAGCGGGGCCAATGAGCAGTTCTTC.